These 19 T cell receptor beta chains were all obtained from the same sample, sequenced in a study of T cell repertoires in cytomegalovirus infection. TCRdb used MiXCR to reprocess the reads, holding one entry per CDR3 protein. The sample holds fewer than 1,000,000 distinct CDR3 sequences, roughly 31% seen once. For these TCRs, the target antigens are not known. The source material was cultured CD8+ T cells from PBMCs, sampled from culture after CMV antigen stimulation. The receptor set was obtained from a human donor in good health (CMV status not recorded). Some clones in this sample may be carry-over from other donors' samples.

This chain connects TRBV6-1 to TRBJ1-5; the D is unclear. V was shortened by 3 bases and J by 5 bases, with 8 bases between the two germline ends. Germline-derived CDR1 and CDR2 are MNHNS and SASEGT. This CDR3 has 13 residues. The CDR3 bases are TGTGCCAGCAGTGAGGGCACATATCAGCCCCAGCATTTT. Its protein product is CASSEGTYQPQHF.

Only a few counts were recorded for this clonotype. The chain has TRBV19 and TRBJ2-1; a weak D match, TRBD2 (6 bases). Germline V gene data show CDR1 as LNHDA and CDR2 as SQIVND (reference sequence). This CDR3 comprises 16 residues. Trimming pared 3 bases from V and 8 bases from J, leaving 20 bases between. The CDR3 loop is CASSIYGLARDYEQFF. The CDR3 DNA sequence: TGTGCCAGTAGTATCTACGGGTTAGCCAGGGACTATGAGCAGTTCTTC.

The chain has TRBV7-6 and TRBJ1-3, with D perhaps TRBD1 (6 bases). The CDR3 spans 15 residues. Germline CDR1 and CDR2: SGHVS and FNYEAQ. Trimming removed 5 bases from V and 0 bases from J, with 11 bases in between. CDR3 sequence: CASSRTDNSGNTIYF. The CDR3 DNA reads as TGTGCCAGCAGCCGGACAGACAACTCTGGAAACACCATATATTTT.

In regard to this clonotype: Compared with germline, one end of the junction differs, possibly owing to a read error. The chain links TRBV6-2 or TRBV6-3 to TRBJ1-1, with a possible D match to TRBD1 (5 bases). CDR1 and CDR2 (germline): MNHEY, SVGEGT. The CDR3 is made up of 14 amino acids. The CDR3 DNA is TGTGTCAGCAAAATACCCCAGGGTAATACTGAAGCTTTCTTT. It is translated as CVSKIPQGNTEAFF.

The CDR3 sequence is CATSRDGALVGYNEQFF. The CDR3 DNA follows: TGTGCCACCAGCAGAGATGGGGCACTAGTGGGTTACAATGAGCAGTTCTTC. V gene TRBV15 combines with J gene TRBJ2-1; D is possibly TRBD1 or TRBD2 (5 bases each). V was clipped by 0 bases and J by 4 bases, with 16 bases between them. The CDR3 runs 17 residues. Per the germline V gene, CDR1 is LNHNV and CDR2 is YYDKDF (reference sequence).

The rearrangement joins TRBV7-2 to TRBJ1-1; D is perhaps TRBD1 (6 bases). Germline V gene lookup returns CDR1 SGHTA and CDR2 FQGNSA. The V end lost 5 bases, the J end lost 1 base, and 14 bases lay between the germline ends. CDR3 size: 15 residues. The CDR3: CASSPMGTSNTEAFF. The CDR3 DNA is TGTGCCAGCAGCCCGATGGGGACATCGAACACTGAAGCTTTCTTT.

The chain has TRBV6-6 and TRBJ2-7; D is unresolved. The CDR3 runs to 15 residues. Germline CDR1 and CDR2: MNHNY and SVGAGI (reference sequence). V lost 0 bases and J lost 7, with 16 bases in between. CDR3 residues: CASSYSTQPLGEQYF. In nucleotides, the CDR3 is TGTGCCAGCAGTTACTCGACTCAGCCCTTAGGTGAGCAGTACTTC.

This clonotype was counted at least ten times. The chain links TRBV7-2 to TRBJ1-1, with D unresolved. The CDR3 loop spans 14 amino acids. Between the trimmed V and J ends, which lost 5 bases and 4 bases, there was a span of 14 bases. CDR1 is SGHTA and CDR2 is FQGNSA in the germline V gene. CDR3 nucleotide sequence: TGTGCCAGCAGCCATAAGTGGGAGGGCACTGAAGCTTTCTTT. Translated: CASSHKWEGTEAFF.

The chain uses TRBV19 and TRBJ1-2; D uncertain. Germline CDR1 is LNHDA and CDR2 is SQIVND (reference sequence). The CDR3 spans 13 residues. Trimming left V 3 bases short and J 6 bases short, with 11 bases between. The CDR3 DNA reads TGTGCCAGTAGTATGTCGCTGAGGGATGGCTACACCTTC. Protein sequence: CASSMSLRDGYTF. The full variable domain, with the rest looked up from reference TRBV19 and TRBJ1-2, is DGGITQSPKYLFRKEGQNVTLSCEQNLNHDAMYWYRQDPGQGLRLIYYSQIVNDFQKGDIAEGYSVSREKKESFPLTVTSAQKNPTAFYLCASSMSLRDGYTFGSGTRLTVV.

The sample holds many counts of this clonotype. The chain uses TRBV7-2 and TRBJ1-2, with 7 bases matching TRBD1. The CDR3 has 17 residues. Germline CDR1 and CDR2: SGHTA and FQGNSA. With 1 base clipped from V and 2 bases from J, the junction kept 10 bases outside the gene matches. CDR3 protein: CASSLVDRAPLNYGYTF. The CDR3 bases are TGTGCCAGCAGCTTAGTTGACAGGGCTCCCCTCAACTATGGCTACACCTTC.

This clonotype was seen a few times. The chain recombines TRBV27 with TRBJ1-1, with 9 nucleotides matching TRBD1. Germline V gene lookup returns CDR1 MNHEY and CDR2 SMNVEV (reference sequence). The junction had 14 bases not matched to a gene; V was cut back by 2 bases and J by 4 bases. The CDR3 has 18 amino acids. CDR3 DNA: TGTGCCAGCAGTTTAAGGGGGCCCTACAGGGGGCGAGTCACTGAAGCTTTCTTT. It is translated as CASSLRGPYRGRVTEAFF.

This clonotype was counted at least ten times. This chain links TRBV7-8 with TRBJ2-7; 9 positions agree with TRBD2. Germline CDR1 is SGHVS and CDR2 is FQNEAQ. V was pared by 5 bases and J by 3 bases, with 2 bases of the junction left unmatched. This CDR3 comprises 13 residues. The CDR3: CASSDSGGYEQYF. The CDR3 DNA sequence: TGTGCCAGCAGCGATAGCGGGGGCTACGAGCAGTACTTC.

This clonotype was detected only a few times. This rearrangement joins TRBV5-4 to TRBJ1-2; D uncertain. CDR3 length equals 15 residues. In germline, CDR1 is SGHNT, CDR2 YYREEE (reference sequence). Trimming removed 4 bases from V and 7 bases from J, with 20 bases in between. DNA of the CDR3: TGTGCCAGCAGCGGCGGAGACATCCTCGCCTTTGGCTACACCTTC. The encoded protein is CASSGGDILAFGYTF.

This clonotype occurred a few times. J is TRBJ2-7 and V is TRBV7-3; no clear D. Germline V lookup: CDR1 SGHTA, CDR2 FQGTGA. The V end lost 4 bases, the J end lost 4 bases, and 17 bases lay between the germline ends. There are 15 residues in the CDR3. CDR3 in DNA: TGTGCCAGCAGCTCCCCCCGGCGGACGCAGTACGAGCAGTACTTC. It specifies CASSSPRRTQYEQYF.

The V call is TRBV7-9, the J call TRBJ1-6, with a possible D match to TRBD1 (6 bases). The V end lost 5 bases, the J end lost 9 bases, and 11 bases lay between the germline ends. CDR3 length: 13 residues. Germline V gives CDR1 SEHNR, CDR2 FQNEAQ (reference sequence). CDR3: CASSQQGRSPLHF. Here the CDR3 DNA reads TGTGCCAGCAGCCAACAGGGCCGTTCACCCCTCCACTTT. Variable domain in full (rest from reference TRBV7-9 and TRBJ1-6): DTGVSQNPRHKITKRGQNVTFRCDPISEHNRLYWYRQTLGQGPEFLTYFQNEAQLEKSRLLSDRFSAERPKGSFSTLEIQRTEQGDSAMYLCASSQQGRSPLHFGNGTRLTVT.

This clonotype was seen a handful of times. The genes are TRBV10-3 and TRBJ2-3; no reliable D call. Germline V gene lookup returns CDR1 ENHRY and CDR2 SYGVKD. The CDR3 contains 15 residues. V was cut by 4 bases and J by 0 bases, with 11 bases left in between. The CDR3 protein is CAISVGEQSTDTQYF. CDR3 nucleotides: TGTGCCATCAGTGTAGGAGAACAGAGCACAGATACGCAGTATTTT.

The V call is TRBV6-2 or TRBV6-3, the J call TRBJ2-7; D is unclear. Germline CDR1 and CDR2: MNHEY and SVGEGT. V was clipped by 0 bases and J by 3 bases, with 12 bases between them. The CDR3 has 15 residues. The CDR3 here is CASSYSAGPYYEQYV. CDR3 DNA: TGTGCCAGCAGTTACTCGGCAGGCCCCTACTACGAGCAGTACGTC.

The chain recombines TRBV7-9 with TRBJ2-3, with D perhaps matching TRBD2 (6 bases). CDR3 length: 16 amino acids. Germline assignment: CDR1 SEHNR and CDR2 FQNEAQ (reference sequence). Between the trimmed V and J ends, which lost 5 bases and 5 bases, there was a span of 20 bases. This CDR3 reads CASSHSLGGVRDTQYF. The CDR3 nucleotides are TGTGCCAGCAGCCATTCCCTGGGCGGGGTAAGAGATACGCAGTATTTT.

This chain connects TRBV28 to TRBJ2-1; 7 bases match TRBD1. Germline V gives CDR1 MDHEN, CDR2 SYDVKM. The V segment lost 3 bases and the J segment 6 bases; nucleotides outside the gene matches: 14. This CDR3 contains 17 residues. CDR3 sequence reads: CASSFPSGTAASNEQFF. As DNA, the CDR3 is TGTGCCAGCAGTTTCCCATCCGGGACAGCAGCAAGCAATGAGCAGTTCTTC.